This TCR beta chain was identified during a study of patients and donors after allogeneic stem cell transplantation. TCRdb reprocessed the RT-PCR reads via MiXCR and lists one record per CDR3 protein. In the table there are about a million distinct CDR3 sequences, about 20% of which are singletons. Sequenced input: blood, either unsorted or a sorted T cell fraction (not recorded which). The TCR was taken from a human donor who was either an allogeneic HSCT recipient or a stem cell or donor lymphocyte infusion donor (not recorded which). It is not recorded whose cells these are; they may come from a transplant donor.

CDR3 in amino acids: CATGRTGYTDTQYF. The CDR3 nucleotides are TGTGCCACCGGCCGGACAGGGTACACAGATACGCAGTATTTT. J is TRBJ2-3 and V is TRBV24-1; 8 nucleotides agree with TRBD1. The CDR3 spans 14 residues. Looked up from germline, CDR1 is KGHDR and CDR2 is SFDVKD. V gave up 9 bases and J gave up 2 bases; unmatched junction bases: 6.